This T cell receptor (beta chain) was identified during a study of blood T cell repertoires in COVID-19. Looked up from germline, CDR1 is SGDLS and CDR2 is YYNGEE. The CDR3 contains 17 residues. With 0 bases clipped from V and 6 bases from J, the junction kept 6 bases outside the gene matches. Original analysis: Amplified reference gene primers provided the basis for estimating nucleated cell counts. Some clones are missing from TCRdb's copy, which holds only in-frame ones; the method was immunoSEQ multiplex PCR. V, J and clone size are taken as reported in that table, and D and trimming were inferred from the DNA itself. Among 150,000 to 200,000 clones listed, 79% were seen once.

V usage is TRBV9 and J usage is TRBJ2-2; TRBD2 agrees at 12 bases. The specimen was peripheral blood. The receptor comes from a woman between 40 and 50 years old with COVID-19, enrolled during active disease. CDR3 in DNA: TGTGCCAGCAGCGTAGGGCCTAGCGGGAGGGGTTCCGGGGAGCTGTTTTTT. It translates to CASSVGPSGRGSGELFF. The full variable domain, rest sourced from reference TRBV9 and TRBJ2-2, is DSGVTQTPKHLITATGQRVTLRCSPRSGDLSVYWYQQSLDQGLQFLIQYYNGEERAKGNILERFSAQQFPDLHSELNLSSLELGDSALYFCASSVGPSGRGSGELFFGEGSRLTVL.